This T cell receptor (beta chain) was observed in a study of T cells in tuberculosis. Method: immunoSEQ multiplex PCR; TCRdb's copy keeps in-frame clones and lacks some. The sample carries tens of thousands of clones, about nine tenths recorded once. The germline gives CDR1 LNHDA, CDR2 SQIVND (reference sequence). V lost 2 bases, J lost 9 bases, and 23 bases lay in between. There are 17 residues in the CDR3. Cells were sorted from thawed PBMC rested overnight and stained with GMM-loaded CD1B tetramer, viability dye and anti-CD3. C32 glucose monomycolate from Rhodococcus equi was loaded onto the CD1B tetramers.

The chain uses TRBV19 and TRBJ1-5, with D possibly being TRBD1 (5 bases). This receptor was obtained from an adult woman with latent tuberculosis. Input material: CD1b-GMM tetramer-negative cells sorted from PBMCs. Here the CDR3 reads CASSISGGGRSVRPQHF. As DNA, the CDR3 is TGTGCCAGTAGTATATCGGGCGGGGGTAGGTCCGTCCGGCCCCAGCATTTT.